Following are 17 T cell receptor beta chains from one sample sequenced in a study of Graves' ophthalmopathy and Graves' hyperthyroidism. The study amplified TCR beta CDR3 regions using RNA transcripts. Amplification began with first-round RT-PCR using HTBI primers, then second-round multiplex PCR was performed. From the multiplex PCR reads, TCRdb called clonotypes with MiXCR, one entry per CDR3 protein. The sample lists fewer than 350,000 distinct CDR3 sequences, roughly 15% seen once, with 10% to 15% in the top ten. The specimen sequenced was peripheral blood. The origin of the receptors is an adult man with Graves' ophthalmopathy.

A word on this clonotype: The junction differs from germline at one of its ends, possibly a read error. The rearrangement joins TRBV28 to TRBJ1-5; perhaps TRBD1 as D (6 bases). The CDR3 runs to 16 residues. Germline loops: CDR1 MDHEN, CDR2 SYDVKM. CDR3 DNA: TGTGCCAGCAGTCGGAGGGACACGGTTGTTCTTCAGCCCCAGCTTTTT. Translating gives CASSRRDTVVLQPQLF. Filled out from reference TRBV28 and TRBJ1-5, the complete variable domain reads DVKVTQSSRYLVKRTGEKVFLECVQDMDHENMFWYRQDPGLGLRLIYFSYDVKMKEKGDIPEGYSVSREKKERFSLILESASTNQTSMYLCASSRRDTVVLQPQLFGDGTRLSIL.

The V gene is TRBV6-2 or TRBV6-3, the J gene TRBJ1-1; D not resolved. Trimming left V 0 bases short and J 0 bases short, with 8 bases between. Germline V CDR1 and CDR2: MNHEY, SVGEGT. The CDR3 covers 15 residues. The CDR3 nucleotides are TGTGCCAGCAGTTACTCGAGGCTCCTGAACACTGAAGCTTTCTTT. It translates to CASSYSRLLNTEAFF.

This clonotype was counted at least ten times. DNA for the CDR3: TGTGCCAGCAGTTACCGGACAGCGAGCTCTGGAAACACCATATATTTT. It encodes CASSYRTASSGNTIYF. This rearrangement joins TRBV6-2 or TRBV6-3 to TRBJ1-3; weak D call: TRBD1 (6 bases). Germline loops: CDR1 MNHEY, CDR2 SVGEGT. CDR3 length: 16 residues. Trimming left V 2 bases short and J 0 bases short, with 11 bases between.

There are many counts of this clonotype. This chain uses TRBV7-3 with TRBJ2-7, with D perhaps TRBD1 (6 bases). Per germline, CDR1 SGHTA and CDR2 FQGTGA. V dropped 4 bases and J dropped 2 bases, with 12 bases sitting between them. This CDR3 comprises 14 residues. CDR3 DNA: TGTGCCAGCAGCTCCTGGACAGTCCCCTACGAGCAGTACTTC. Protein product: CASSSWTVPYEQYF.

There are many counts of this clonotype. This chain joins TRBV28 and TRBJ2-6; D ambiguous. Trimming cost V 1 base and J 2 bases, with 18 bases left between them. Germline V gene lookup returns CDR1 MDHEN and CDR2 SYDVKM. This CDR3 has 19 residues. The CDR3 nucleotides are TGTGCCAGCAGTTTATACTACGGACGCGGCGCTACTGGGGCCAACGTCCTGACTTTC. Translated: CASSLYYGRGATGANVLTF.

This clonotype was seen at least ten times. The chain couples TRBV9 to TRBJ2-7; no firm D call. CDR3 length: 14 residues. Trimming cost V 3 bases and J 6 bases, with 16 bases left between them. The germline V gene encodes CDR1 SGDLS and CDR2 YYNGEE. The CDR3 sequence: CASSANQNPLEQYF. CDR3 sequence (DNA): TGTGCCAGCAGCGCCAACCAAAACCCCCTCGAGCAGTACTTC.

This clonotype was observed many times. This chain links TRBV5-1 with TRBJ1-3, with 9 bases identical to TRBD1. Per germline, CDR1 SGHRS and CDR2 YFSETQ. The CDR3 extends over 15 amino acids. The J segment lost 2 bases and the V segment lost 4 bases, leaving 4 bases of the junction unmatched. The CDR3 nucleotides read TGCGCCAGCAGCAAAGGGACAGGGCCTGGAAACACCATATATTTT. Its protein is CASSKGTGPGNTIYF. The complete variable domain, with remaining parts taken from reference TRBV5-1 and TRBJ1-3, reads KAGVTQTPRYLIKTRGQQVTLSCSPISGHRSVSWYQQTPGQGLQFLFEYFSETQRNKGNFPGRFSGRQFSNSRSEMNVSTLELGDSALYLCASSKGTGPGNTIYFGEGSWLTVV.

Details on this clonotype: This may be a read error, as it is one base from a much larger clone. The J gene is TRBJ2-5, the V gene TRBV29-1, with 7 bases lining up with TRBD2. CDR1 is SQVTM, CDR2 ANQGSEA, per germline. Unmatched junction bases numbered 4, after V lost 4 bases and J lost 5 bases. CDR3 length: 12 residues. The CDR3 reads CSVVEGGETQYF. In DNA, the CDR3 is TGCAGCGTTGTAGAGGGAGGGGAGACCCAGTACTTC.

This clonotype was seen ten or more times. V usage is TRBV3-1 and J usage is TRBJ1-1; D is undetermined. The CDR3 loop spans 16 amino acids. Germline values: CDR1 LGHDT, CDR2 YNNKEL (reference sequence). V shed 0 bases and J shed 6 bases, with 17 bases lying between them. The DNA for the CDR3 is TGTGCCAGCAGCCAAGATGGTGGAGGGCTGGTCGCTGAAGCTTTCTTT. Translation gives CASSQDGGGLVAEAFF. Drawing the rest from reference TRBV3-1 and TRBJ1-1, the complete variable domain is DTAVSQTPKYLVTQMGNDKSIKCEQNLGHDTMYWYKQDSKKFLKIMFSYNNKELIINETVPNRFSPKSPDKAHLNLHINSLELGDSAVYFCASSQDGGGLVAEAFFGQGTRLTVV.

This clonotype was counted a few times. A much larger clone differs from this one at a single base, so this may be a read error. This chain connects TRBV11-1 to TRBJ1-1; tentative D call: TRBD1 (5 bases). The germline V and J ends were trimmed by 10 bases and 1 base, with 22 bases remaining between them. The CDR3 is 16 residues long. Germline V CDR1 and CDR2: SGHAT, FQDESV (reference sequence). Here the CDR3 DNA reads TGTGCCATCAGTCTAGGGTCTTCCAGGGCGAACACTGAAGCTTTCTTT. This encodes CAISLGSSRANTEAFF.

This clonotype was observed at least ten times. The chain couples TRBV5-1 to TRBJ1-2, with no clear D. The CDR3 sequence is 14 residues long. V lost 5 bases to trimming and J lost 4 bases, with 15 bases between them. Germline V gives CDR1 SGHRS, CDR2 YFSETQ. The CDR3 DNA reads as TGCGCCAGCAGTACCCTAGGAGGGCCCTATGGCTACACCTTC. This sequence encodes CASSTLGGPYGYTF.

This clonotype appeared many times. The V call is TRBV24-1, the J call TRBJ2-5; 7 bases map to TRBD2. This CDR3 region has 16 residues. CDR1 KGHDR and CDR2 SFDVKD come from the germline V gene. V lost 4 bases, J lost 3 bases, and 10 bases stayed unmatched. CDR3: CATSDPNSGWKETQYF. CDR3 DNA sequence: TGTGCCACCAGTGACCCCAATAGCGGGTGGAAAGAGACCCAGTACTTC.

This clonotype was seen ten or more times. This chain joins TRBV3-1 and TRBJ1-5, with a possible D match to TRBD1 (5 bases). Per the germline V gene, CDR1 is LGHDT and CDR2 is YNNKEL (reference sequence). The CDR3 has 17 residues. Trimming pared 3 bases from V and 3 bases from J, leaving 18 bases between. CDR3: CASSQGLYARNNQPQHF. CDR3 nucleotide sequence: TGTGCCAGCAGCCAGGGACTGTACGCCCGCAACAATCAGCCCCAGCATTTT.

The gene calls are TRBV6-4 and TRBJ1-2; no definite D call. The CDR3 extends over 14 amino acids. Deletions cut 3 bases from V and 7 bases from J, with 15 bases between. Looked up from germline, CDR1 is MRHNA and CDR2 is SNTAGT. CDR3 in DNA: TGTGCCAGCAGTGAAGGCCCAGCTGCTCGTGGCTACACCTTC. Protein sequence: CASSEGPAARGYTF.

This clonotype was counted ten times or more. This chain links TRBV6-5 with TRBJ2-7, with D perhaps matching TRBD1 (6 bases). The CDR3 has 15 amino acids. Trimming took 5 bases from V and 2 from J, leaving 16 bases between them. Germline V CDR1 and CDR2: MNHEY, SVGAGI. The DNA of the CDR3 is TGTGCCAGCAGTAGATCCCGGGACATCACCTACGAGCAGTACTTC. Its translation: CASSRSRDITYEQYF.

The rearrangement joins TRBV7-9 to TRBJ2-1, with TRBD2 matching 10 bases. Germline V CDR1 and CDR2: SEHNR, FQNEAQ (reference sequence). CDR3 size: 15 residues. V was clipped by 2 bases and J by 7 bases; unmatched bases: 5. The CDR3 protein is CASSLSSSGRNEQFF. The CDR3 DNA sequence: TGTGCCAGCAGCTTATCGTCTAGCGGGAGAAATGAGCAGTTCTTC.

This clonotype occurred many times. This chain joins TRBV28 and TRBJ2-5, with a tentative D call TRBD2 (5 bases). The germline gives CDR1 MDHEN, CDR2 SYDVKM. This CDR3 comprises 12 residues. Trimming removed 3 bases from V and 9 bases from J, with 11 bases in between. DNA for the CDR3: TGTGCCAGCAGTTTGGGTCCGGGATCCCAGTACTTC. Protein product: CASSLGPGSQYF.